These 30 T cell receptor beta chains were all obtained from the same sample, sequenced in a study of T cells in women clearing cervical HPV infection. Sequencing was performed with immunoSEQ multiplex PCR; in TCRdb, only in-frame clones are kept and a portion is missing. The sample totals roughly 30,000 clones. The sequenced sample consisted of blood buffy coat. These receptor sequences come from a woman aged 18-69 years with a cervical HPV16 infection that either progressed to CIN3+ or cleared (not recorded which).

Comments on this clone: The read gets to within 3 residues of the CDR3 end, and the germline J gene fills in the rest. This sequence joins TRBV7-9 and TRBJ1-3; TRBD1 might be the D (5 bases). Trimming shortened V by 3 bases and J by 1 base, and 10 bases separated the two germline ends. CDR3 length: 15 amino acids. The germline CDR1 and CDR2 sequences are SEHNR and FQNEAQ (reference sequence). Incomplete CDR3 DNA: TGTGCCAGCAGCTTCCAGGGAGCTTCTGGAAACACC. It codes for CASSFQGASGNT. Given in full, the CDR3 is CASSFQGASGNTIYF.

Comments on this clone: With the read ending 3 residues before the CDR3 end, the germline J gene is used to fill in that end. The J gene is TRBJ2-7, the V gene TRBV2; no clear D. This CDR3 is built from 13 residues. Germline loops: CDR1 SNHLY, CDR2 FYNNEI. With 3 bases removed from V and 0 bases from J, the gap between germline ends came to 6 bases. The CDR3 loop is CASSDIVSYEQYF. The CDR3 DNA, read in part, is TGTGCCAGCAGTGATATCGTCTCCTACGAG.

Of note for this clone: The read falls 3 residues short of the CDR3 end, and the missing part is taken from the germline J gene. The chain has TRBV20-1 and TRBJ1-4; D unresolved. This CDR3 is 16 amino acids long. The germline CDR1 and CDR2 sequences are DFQATT and SNEGSKA (reference sequence). V was trimmed by 0 bases and J by 0 bases, leaving 11 bases between them. The DNA read from the CDR3 is TGCAGTGCTAGAGACAGGATCAAGGCAACTAATGAAAAA. Translation gives CSARDRIKATNEK. The full CDR3 protein reads CSARDRIKATNEKLFF.

Note on this clone: The sequence runs out 3 residues before the end of the CDR3; the remainder is reconstructed from the germline J gene. The chain recombines TRBV5-1 with TRBJ2-1, with 7 bases that match TRBD2. Per the germline V gene, CDR1 is SGHRS and CDR2 is YFSETQ. There are 15 residues in the CDR3. J gave up 8 bases and V 0 bases, and 8 bases lay outside the gene matches. Here the CDR3 reads CASSLAGLHVDEQFF. The part of the CDR3 DNA that was read is TGCGCCAGCAGCTTGGCGGGACTACACGTCGATGAG. The whole variable domain, remainder taken from reference TRBV5-1 and TRBJ2-1, is KAGVTQTPRYLIKTRGQQVTLSCSPISGHRSVSWYQQTPGQGLQFLFEYFSETQRNKGNFPGRFSGRQFSNSRSEMNVSTLELGDSALYLCASSLAGLHVDEQFFGPGTRLTVL.

Concerning this clone: The CDR3 is cut off 3 residues early in the read; its end comes from the germline J gene. V usage is TRBV5-4 and J usage is TRBJ2-3, with D uncertain. Trimming took 4 bases from V and 6 from J, leaving 18 bases between them. CDR1 is SGHNT, CDR2 YYREEE, per germline (reference sequence). This CDR3 is 15 amino acids long. CDR3 protein: CASSTALTVEDTQYF. The DNA read from the CDR3 is TGTGCCAGCAGCACCGCACTAACGGTCGAGGATACG. The full variable domain, completed using reference TRBV5-4 and TRBJ2-3, is ETGVTQSPTHLIKTRGQQVTLRCSSQSGHNTVSWYQQALGQGPQFIFQYYREEENGRGNFPPRFSGLQFPNYSSELNVNALELDDSALYLCASSTALTVEDTQYFGPGTRLTVL.

As to this clone: Sequencing ends 3 residues short of the CDR3 end; the germline J gene provides the rest. V gene TRBV19 combines with J gene TRBJ1-2, with a weak D call TRBD1 (6 bases). CDR3 length equals 14 residues. Germline values: CDR1 LNHDA, CDR2 SQIVND (reference sequence). CDR3: CASRVRDTSYDYTF. The CDR3 bases that were read are TGTGCCAGTAGGGTCCGGGACACCTCCTACGAC.

A note on this clone: The sequence runs out 3 residues before the end of the CDR3; the remainder is reconstructed from the germline J gene. This sequence joins TRBV20-1 and TRBJ2-1; possibly TRBD1 for D (6 bases). Trimming stripped 0 bases from V and 1 base from J, with 10 bases between. The CDR3 extends over 15 amino acids. Germline-derived CDR1 and CDR2 are DFQATT and SNEGSKA (reference sequence). The CDR3 protein is CSARESRGSYNEQFF. CDR3 DNA (partial): TGCAGTGCTAGAGAGAGCAGGGGTTCCTACAATGAG.

As for this clone: The read falls 3 residues short of the CDR3 end, and the missing part is taken from the germline J gene. J is TRBJ2-3 and V is TRBV19; D might be TRBD1 (6 bases). The CDR3 has 13 amino acids. Germline CDR1 reads LNHDA; CDR2 reads SQIVND (reference sequence). CDR3 in amino acids: CASSITGPQPQYF. The DNA read from the CDR3 is TGTGCCAGTAGTATCACAGGGCCTCAGCCG.

A word on this clone: The read ends 3 residues before the CDR3 terminus; that terminus is restored from the germline J gene. This chain links TRBV2 with TRBJ2-1; 13 bases map to TRBD2. The CDR3 runs to 14 residues. In germline, CDR1 is SNHLY, CDR2 FYNNEI. J was trimmed by 8 bases and V by 5 bases; bases with no gene match: 3. Partial CDR3 DNA: TGTGCCAGCAGTACTAGCGGGGGGGCCTATGAG. This gives the protein CASSTSGGAYE. The CDR3 in its entirety is CASSTSGGAYEQFF.

On this clone itself: The read terminates 3 residues before the CDR3 end, so the remaining end is supplied by the germline J gene. The chain uses TRBV20-1 and TRBJ1-2; D is uncertain. The V gene's germline CDR1 is DFQATT and CDR2 SNEGSKA (reference sequence). The CDR3 length is 16 residues. The CDR3 sequence: CSARDWASGLTDTYTF. The CDR3 DNA, read in part, is TGCAGTGCTAGGGATTGGGCTAGCGGCCTCACAGATACC.

To note about this clone: The sequenced fragment ends 3 residues before the CDR3 boundary, so the rest is inferred from the germline J gene. This chain connects TRBV5-4 to TRBJ2-3; TRBD1 might be the D (5 bases). Trimming shortened V by 4 bases and J by 5 bases, and 14 bases separated the two germline ends. Germline lookup yields CDR1 SGHNT and CDR2 YYREEE (reference sequence). The CDR3 has 14 residues. CDR3 DNA (partial): TGTGCCAGCAGCGGACAAGGGGTAGGAGATACG. Encoded protein: CASSGQGVGDT. The CDR3 in full is CASSGQGVGDTQYF.

Comments on this clone: The read terminates 3 residues ahead of where the CDR3 ends, so the germline J gene completes it. The J gene is TRBJ1-4, the V gene TRBV19; D gene unclear. CDR3 length: 11 amino acids. Germline CDR1 and CDR2: LNHDA and SQIVND (reference sequence). Trimming took off 5 bases at V and 6 bases at J, with 4 bases between the two ends. The CDR3 spells CASSQYEKLFF. The sequenced CDR3 bases are TGTGCCAGTAGTCAGTATGAAAAA.

CDR3: CAWSVQGDQPQHF. CDR3 DNA, as far as it was read: TGTGCCTGGAGTGTCCAGGGGGACCAGCCC. This rearrangement joins TRBV30 to TRBJ1-5, with 7 positions matching TRBD1. The read finishes 3 residues shy of the CDR3 end, and the germline J gene is used to complete it. CDR1 and CDR2 from the germline V gene are GTSNPN and SVGIG (reference sequence). V lost 0 bases to trimming and J lost 7 bases; unmatched junction nucleotides: 3. The CDR3 extends over 13 amino acids.

As concerns this clone: The observed sequence ends 3 residues before the CDR3 terminus, with the missing tail filled in from the germline J gene. This sequence joins TRBV10-3 and TRBJ2-5; the match to TRBD1 covers 12 bases. The J segment lost 4 bases and the V segment lost 4 bases, leaving 7 bases of the junction unmatched. Germline V gene data show CDR1 as ENHRY and CDR2 as SYGVKD. This CDR3 is 16 amino acids long. The CDR3 DNA, read in part, is TGTGCCATCAGTGGGGGGACAGGGGGCACGACAGAGACC. Translating gives CAISGGTGGTTET. The CDR3 in full is CAISGGTGGTTETQYF.

This clone is called medium-sized based on its frequency. The read ends 3 residues shy of where the CDR3 ends; the end is completed using the germline J gene. The chain recombines TRBV20-1 with TRBJ1-5, with TRBD1 identical over 9 bases. The CDR3 contains 13 residues. Germline CDR1 and CDR2: DFQATT and SNEGSKA (reference sequence). The V gene end was trimmed by 5 bases and the J gene end by 7 bases; junction bases not matched to a gene: 6. The CDR3 reads CSAGGTGLQPQHF. Partial CDR3 DNA: TGCAGTGCTGGAGGGACAGGGTTGCAGCCC.

With regard to this clone: Sequencing ends 3 residues short of the CDR3 end; the germline J gene provides the rest. The chain recombines TRBV20-1 with TRBJ1-5, with D unclear. Per the germline V gene, CDR1 is DFQATT and CDR2 is SNEGSKA (reference sequence). CDR3 length: 13 amino acids. The germline V and J ends were trimmed by 0 bases and 5 bases, with 8 bases remaining between them. The CDR3: CSARERGDQPQHF. The part of the CDR3 DNA that was read is TGCAGTGCTAGAGAGCGGGGTGATCAGCCC.

On this clone: The DNA ends 3 residues before the CDR3 does, and the rest of the CDR3 is filled in from the germline J gene. This rearrangement joins TRBV18 to TRBJ2-4, with TRBD1 identical over 10 bases. Looked up from germline, CDR1 is KGHSH and CDR2 is LQKENI. The CDR3 is 13 residues long. CDR3 protein: CASSVGTGDGQYF. The sequenced part of the CDR3 DNA is TGTGCCAGCTCAGTTGGGACAGGGGATGGT.

CDR3 residues: CASSTLPGGRDGQYF. CDR3 DNA (partial): TGTGCCAGTAGTACTCTGCCAGGGGGCAGGGATGGT. The V call is TRBV19, the J call TRBJ2-4; 8 bases match TRBD1. The read ends 3 residues shy of where the CDR3 ends; the end is completed using the germline J gene. Germline V CDR1 and CDR2: LNHDA, SQIVND (reference sequence). The CDR3 has 15 residues.

About this clone itself: Read data end 3 residues before the CDR3 end; the end is taken from the germline J gene. The V gene is TRBV7-8, the J gene TRBJ2-5; TRBD2 agrees at 9 bases. J lost 1 base, V lost 5 bases, and 2 bases had no gene match. The V gene's germline CDR1 is SGHVS and CDR2 FQNEAQ. This CDR3 is built from 14 residues. CDR3 region: CASSRTSVQETQYF. Incomplete CDR3 DNA: TGTGCCAGCAGCCGGACTAGCGTCCAAGAGACC. Filled out from reference TRBV7-8 and TRBJ2-5, the complete variable domain reads GAGVSQSPRYKVAKRGQDVALRCDPISGHVSLFWYQQALGQGPEFLTYFQNEAQLDKSGLPSDRFFAERPEGSVSTLKIQRTQQEDSAVYLCASSRTSVQETQYFGPGTRLLVL.

As to this clone: Read coverage stops 3 residues before the CDR3 terminus; the germline J gene supplies the remainder. The rearrangement joins TRBV7-3 to TRBJ1-6; weak D call: TRBD1 (6 bases). CDR1 is SGHTA and CDR2 is FQGTGA in the germline V gene. The CDR3 spans 13 residues. Between the trimmed V and J ends, which lost 5 bases and 7 bases, there was a span of 9 bases. The CDR3 loop is CASSSQGNSPLHF. The sequenced part of the CDR3 DNA is TGTGCCAGCAGCAGTCAGGGGAATTCACCC.

Concerning this clone: The read terminates 3 residues before the CDR3 end, so the remaining end is supplied by the germline J gene. V is TRBV19 and J is TRBJ1-1; 7 nucleotides line up with TRBD1. There are 17 residues in the CDR3. Looked up from germline, CDR1 is LNHDA and CDR2 is SQIVND (reference sequence). J was trimmed by 0 bases and V by 4 bases; bases with no gene match: 11. The CDR3 loop reads CASSTLSGGLMNTEAFF. The CDR3 DNA, read in part, is TGTGCCAGTAGTACCCTATCAGGGGGGTTGATGAACACTGAA.

Worth noting for this clone: The sequence runs out 3 residues before the end of the CDR3; the remainder is reconstructed from the germline J gene. V usage is TRBV6-1 and J usage is TRBJ2-5, with a possible D match to TRBD1 (5 bases). Trimming shortened V by 3 bases and J by 2 bases, and 13 bases separated the two germline ends. In germline, CDR1 is MNHNS, CDR2 SASEGT. The CDR3 has 15 amino acids. The CDR3 protein is CASSEKGVGQETQYF. The sequenced CDR3 bases are TGTGCCAGCAGTGAGAAAGGGGTAGGGCAAGAGACC.

On this clone itself: The read ends 3 residues before the CDR3 terminus; that terminus is restored from the germline J gene. The chain uses TRBV5-4 and TRBJ2-2, with TRBD1 identical over 9 bases. The CDR3 is 14 residues long. The V gene's germline CDR1 is SGHNT and CDR2 YYREEE (reference sequence). Losses at the gene ends were 0 bases for V and 9 bases for J; bases not matched to a gene: 3. CDR3 bases read: TGTGCCAGCAGCTTGGACGGACAGGGGAGGGAG. As protein: CASSLDGQGRE. The full-length CDR3 reads as CASSLDGQGRELFF.

As regards this clone: The DNA ends 3 residues before the CDR3 does, and the rest of the CDR3 is filled in from the germline J gene. The V call is TRBV2, the J call TRBJ1-6, with D perhaps TRBD1 (5 bases). Trimming removed 7 bases from V and 6 bases from J, with 10 bases in between. In germline, CDR1 is SNHLY, CDR2 FYNNEI. This CDR3 region has 13 residues. The CDR3: CASIRGSNSPLHF. Partial CDR3 DNA: TGTGCCAGCATTAGGGGCAGTAATTCACCC. Full variable domain (rest looked up from reference TRBV2 and TRBJ1-6): EPEVTQTPSHQVTQMGQEVILRCVPISNHLYFYWYRQILGQKVEFLVSFYNNEISEKSEIFDDQFSVERPDGSNFTLKIRSTKLEDSAMYFCASIRGSNSPLHFGNGTRLTVT.

As for this clone: The read comes to an end 3 residues before the CDR3 does, leaving the germline J gene to fill in the end. The V call is TRBV5-4, the J call TRBJ1-5; no clear D gene. The V end was cut by 5 bases, the J end by 5 bases, with 11 bases between. The germline CDR1 and CDR2 sequences are SGHNT and YYREEE (reference sequence). The CDR3 is 13 amino acids. The CDR3 DNA, read in part, is TGTGCCAGCAGTGCGGGGTTCGATCAGCCC. Amino acid sequence: CASSAGFDQP. The whole CDR3 sequence reads CASSAGFDQPQHF.

In the case of this clone: The read ends 3 residues early relative to the CDR3; the germline J gene fills the gap. The gene calls are TRBV7-9 and TRBJ1-4, with TRBD1 matching over 8 bases. CDR1 is SEHNR and CDR2 is FQNEAQ in the germline V gene (reference sequence). This CDR3 region has 14 residues. The sequenced part of the CDR3 DNA is TGTGCCAGCAGGGGGACAGGTGATAATTCACCA. Amino acids: CASRGTGDNSP. The full-length CDR3 reads as CASRGTGDNSPLFF.

This chain's CDR3 is CATGFAGTQYF. CDR3 DNA, as far as it was read: TGTGCCACCGGGTTCGCGGGGACC. The chain has TRBV19 and TRBJ2-5; weak D call: TRBD2 (5 bases). The read falls 3 residues short of the CDR3 end, and the missing part is taken from the germline J gene. The germline CDR1 and CDR2 sequences are LNHDA and SQIVND (reference sequence). The CDR3 is made up of 11 amino acids. V was pared by 10 bases and J by 7 bases, with 13 bases between.

Turning to this clone: The CDR3 extends 3 residues past the end of the read, so its final part is completed from the germline J gene. This chain joins TRBV10-3 and TRBJ2-3; 10 nucleotides agree with TRBD2. The germline V gene has CDR1 ENHRY and CDR2 SYGVKD. CDR3 length equals 14 residues. The sequenced part of the CDR3 DNA is TGTGCCATCAGTGAGGCCCTAGCGGGGGACACG. Translating gives CAISEALAGDT. The whole CDR3 reads CAISEALAGDTQYF.

Details on this clone: The read terminates 3 residues before the CDR3 end, so the remaining end is supplied by the germline J gene. The J gene is TRBJ1-2, the V gene TRBV19; D gene ambiguous. Germline CDR1 and CDR2: LNHDA and SQIVND (reference sequence). This CDR3 contains 16 residues. CDR3 DNA (partial): TGTGCCAGTAGTATGACTAGCGGGCATAGCACAGATACC. Protein: CASSMTSGHSTDT. The complete CDR3 sequence is CASSMTSGHSTDTYTF.

About this clone: The sequenced fragment ends 3 residues before the CDR3 boundary, so the rest is inferred from the germline J gene. The chain employs TRBV11-2 and TRBJ1-2, with 10 nucleotides matching TRBD1. Germline CDR1 and CDR2: SGHAT and FQNNGV. CDR3 length equals 14 residues. The sequenced CDR3 bases are TGTGCCAGCAGCCTTTGGGACAGGGGAAGCGGC. Encoded protein: CASSLWDRGSG. The full CDR3 is CASSLWDRGSGYTF.